What follows are 8 T cell receptor beta chains derived from one specimen sequenced in a study of blood T cell repertoires in COVID-19. Profiled with immunoSEQ multiplex PCR; TCRdb holds only in-frame clones, not every one. The sample lists fewer than 350,000 clones, 87% occurring once. The sequencing input was peripheral blood. The receptors shown here come from a man aged 25-45 years with COVID-19, enrolled during active disease.

The chain has TRBV7-3 and TRBJ1-2; TRBD1 matches 11 bases. The CDR3 runs 15 residues. V shed 5 bases and J 4 bases; nucleotides not matched to a gene: 6. Germline CDR1 reads SGHTA; CDR2 reads FQGTGA. CDR3 sequence: CASSARDRGTYGYTF. The CDR3 DNA reads as TGTGCCAGCAGCGCCCGGGACAGGGGGACCTATGGCTACACCTTC.

CDR3 coding DNA: TGTGCCAGCTCCCTCGGACAGGGGAGGGTTACTGAAGCTTTCTTT. Its protein product is CASSLGQGRVTEAFF. The chain uses TRBV11-3 and TRBJ1-1; 9 positions match TRBD1. Trimming took 8 bases from V and 5 from J; bases not matched to a gene: 12. This CDR3 contains 15 residues. In germline, CDR1 is SGHNT, CDR2 YENEEA.

J is TRBJ2-2 and V is TRBV28; TRBD2 matches at 8 bases. CDR3 length: 15 amino acids. Germline V gives CDR1 MDHEN, CDR2 SYDVKM. The V segment lost 4 bases and the J segment 6 bases; nucleotides outside the gene matches: 7. CDR3 DNA sequence: TGTGCCAGCAGTTCCCACGGGGGGGCTGCCGGGGAGCTGTTTTTT. Translation: CASSSHGGAAGELFF.

The chain is built from TRBV5-1 and TRBJ1-6, with D tentatively TRBD1 (6 bases). This CDR3 is built from 18 residues. The V end was cut by 2 bases, the J end by 4 bases, with 19 bases between. The germline CDR1 and CDR2 sequences are SGHRS and YFSETQ. The CDR3 region is CASSFGSILDSYNSPLHF. CDR3 in DNA: TGCGCCAGCAGCTTTGGATCGATCTTGGACAGTTATAATTCACCCCTCCACTTT.

This chain links TRBV30 with TRBJ1-1, with a weak D call TRBD1 (6 bases). The CDR3 is 16 amino acids. Per germline, CDR1 GTSNPN and CDR2 SVGIG (reference sequence). Trimming removed 0 bases at V and 0 bases at J, with 14 bases between. The CDR3 DNA reads TGTGCCTGGAGTGTACGGGGGGGCTTTATGAACACTGAAGCTTTCTTT. Translation: CAWSVRGGFMNTEAFF.

This sequence joins TRBV29-1 and TRBJ1-1, with TRBD1 identical over 8 bases. J lost 1 base, V lost 3 bases, and 4 bases had no gene match. CDR1 is SQVTM and CDR2 is ANQGSEA in the germline V gene. The CDR3 spans 14 residues. The CDR3 DNA reads TGCAGCGTTGATCAGGGACAGGAGAACACTGAAGCTTTCTTT. Residues: CSVDQGQENTEAFF.

The chain recombines TRBV5-1 with TRBJ2-2, with 10 bases fitting TRBD2. The CDR3 spans 17 residues. V lost 4 bases, J lost 6 bases, and 12 bases stayed unmatched. CDR1 is SGHRS, CDR2 YFSETQ, per germline. For the CDR3, the DNA is TGCGCCAGCAGCACGCGCGGCACTAGCGGGACACCCGGGGAGCTGTTTTTT. Translated: CASSTRGTSGTPGELFF.

This clone has just a few counts. Other DNA variants within this sample encode the same CDR3. The CDR3, as DNA: TGTGCCAGCAGCTTAGGAGGACAGGGGCTGAGTGGAAACACCATATATTTT. This gives the protein CASSLGGQGLSGNTIYF. V usage is TRBV7-2 and J usage is TRBJ1-3; TRBD1 aligns across 9 bases. The trim removed 1 base at V and 3 bases at J, leaving 7 bases unmatched. Looked up from germline, CDR1 is SGHTA and CDR2 is FQGNSA. This CDR3 comprises 17 residues.